This TCR beta chain was identified during a study of neurological immune-mediated disorders. CDR1 is DFQATT, CDR2 SNEGSKA, per germline (reference sequence). The junction had 7 bases not matched to a gene; V was cut back by 8 bases and J by 7 bases. The CDR3 sequence is 11 residues long. Whole-study findings and limits: It was HTLV-1-associated myelopathy that showed the most TCR clonal expansion, while multiple sclerosis showed the least, falling below healthy controls.

As for the cDNA, it was generated by 5'RACE with 10-nucleotide random UMIs. Sequencing runs each yielded over 180 million TCR-beta sequences from 15-18 subjects. TCRdb processed the 5' RACE reads anew with MiXCR; each CDR3 protein has one entry. The repertoire holds 50,000 or so distinct CDR3 sequences, over 10% seen once, with 1.8% in the top ten. This clonotype was seen repeatedly, ten times or more. Its antigen is unidentified. The unsorted libraries had their origin in 2 million PBMCs stored at -80 C. The clonotype was recovered from a man aged 55-75 years in good health. Sample: PBMCs. The rearrangement links TRBV20-1 to TRBJ1-2, with 7 bases that match TRBD1. CDR3 sequence reads: CSSTGSSGYTF. CDR3 DNA: TGCAGTTCGACAGGGAGCTCTGGCTACACCTTC.